The TCR beta chain under discussion was sequenced for a study of shared clonotypes between healthy human individuals. Study context: The donor pool was made up of two women and a few men aged 18 to 49. Study-level findings and limits: Naive subsets generally exceeded memory subsets in estimated richness.

About this clone itself: Its specificity is unknown.

Selected positively for CCR7 and CD45RO-negative, naive CD8 cells excluded terminally differentiated effector memory CD45RA+ cells. Per germline, CDR1 LNHDA and CDR2 SQIVND (reference sequence). This CDR3 contains 14 residues. V lost 5 bases, J lost 0 bases, and 10 bases lay in between. Approximately 30,000 T cell genomes (approximately 180 ng DNA) went into each sorted-subset replicate. Method: immunoSEQ multiplex PCR; TCRdb's copy keeps in-frame clones and lacks some. The table includes about 2.1 million clones, approximately 92% detected once. The sample taken for sequencing was naive CD8+ T cells from PBMCs. The receptor was isolated from a young man in good health. Some clones in this sample may be carry-over from other donors' samples. The gene calls are TRBV19 and TRBJ1-2; TRBD1 is a possible D gene (6 bases). Here the CDR3 DNA reads TGTGCCAGTAGTGCGGCAGGGGCTAACTATGGCTACACCTTC. It encodes CASSAAGANYGYTF.